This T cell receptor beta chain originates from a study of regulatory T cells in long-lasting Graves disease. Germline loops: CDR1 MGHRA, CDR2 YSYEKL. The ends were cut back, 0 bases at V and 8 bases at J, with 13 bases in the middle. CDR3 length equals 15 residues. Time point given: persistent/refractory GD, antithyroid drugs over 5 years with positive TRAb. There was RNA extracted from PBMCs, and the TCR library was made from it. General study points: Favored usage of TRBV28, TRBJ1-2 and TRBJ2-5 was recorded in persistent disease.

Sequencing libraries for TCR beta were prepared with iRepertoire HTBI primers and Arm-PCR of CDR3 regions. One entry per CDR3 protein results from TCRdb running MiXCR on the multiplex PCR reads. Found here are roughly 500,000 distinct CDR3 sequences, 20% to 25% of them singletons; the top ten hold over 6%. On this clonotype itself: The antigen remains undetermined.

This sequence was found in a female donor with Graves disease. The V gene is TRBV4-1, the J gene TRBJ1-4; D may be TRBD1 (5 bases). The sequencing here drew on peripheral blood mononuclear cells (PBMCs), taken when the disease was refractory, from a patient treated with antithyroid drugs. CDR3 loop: CASSQDYRFGEKLFF. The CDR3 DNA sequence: TGCGCCAGCAGCCAAGACTACAGGTTTGGCGAAAAACTGTTTTTT.